The text below deals with one T cell receptor beta chain. Here immunoSEQ multiplex PCR was the method, and the copy in TCRdb shows in-frame clones only, minus some. The sample gives 100,000 to 150,000 clones, around 85% of which show up once; 3.5% to 4.5% is in the top ten. CDR3 length: 14 residues. Looked up from germline, CDR1 is SGDLS and CDR2 is YYNGEE. V gave up 1 base and J gave up 4 bases, with 10 bases separating them. The entry originates in a study of T cell responses to AZD1222 COVID-19 vaccine. This clonotype was sampled from an adult who received the AZD1222 COVID-19 vaccine. This chain joins TRBV9 and TRBJ2-3; D is ambiguous. The sequencing used peripheral blood, collected 28 days after the second AZD1222 dose. The CDR3 nucleotides read TGTGCCAGCAGCGTATCCGGGTGGGCAGATACGCAGTATTTT. Translated: CASSVSGWADTQYF.